Listed below are T cell receptor beta chains from one sample, sequenced in a study of cytomegalovirus exposure and HLA in healthy donors. Some clones are missing from TCRdb's copy, which holds only in-frame ones; the method was immunoSEQ multiplex PCR. The sample lists around 150,000 clones, around 75% occurring once. The source material was PBMCs. These TCRs come from a woman aged 40 to 55 in good health and CMV-seropositive. CDR3s include the opening cysteine and the closing phenylalanine or tryptophan. Each record gives: CDR3 DNA, CDR3 protein, CDR3 length, V gene, J gene, D gene, clone size. A D gene is named only where the DNA matches it firmly. Where a row states a size, it is once, few, many or the class of an expanded clone; other rows omit it.

cdr3_nt: TGTGCCAGCAGTTCCCGGAGGCAGACACAAGAGACCCAGTACTTC
cdr3_aa: CASSSRRQTQETQYF
cdr3_length: 15
v_call: TRBV28
j_call: TRBJ2-5
d_call: -
clone_size: -

cdr3_nt: TGTGCCAGCTCACCGGTACGAGAGGAGCTGTTTTTT
cdr3_aa: CASSPVREELFF
cdr3_length: 12
v_call: TRBV18
j_call: TRBJ2-2
d_call: -
clone_size: -

cdr3_nt: TGTGCCAGCAGTTCGCTAACTAACATAAGAGTCTCCTACGAGCAGTACTTC
cdr3_aa: CASSSLTNIRVSYEQYF
cdr3_length: 17
v_call: TRBV28
j_call: TRBJ2-7
d_call: -
clone_size: -

cdr3_nt: TGTGCCAGCAGCTTAGCTCTAGTTGGGGAAAAACTGTTTTTT
cdr3_aa: CASSLALVGEKLFF
cdr3_length: 14
v_call: TRBV7-2
j_call: TRBJ1-4
d_call: -
clone_size: -

cdr3_nt: TGTGCCAGCTCGCCCGGACAGGATGACTATGGCTACACCTTC
cdr3_aa: CASSPGQDDYGYTF
cdr3_length: 14
v_call: TRBV18
j_call: TRBJ1-2
d_call: TRBD1
clone_size: -

cdr3_nt: TGTGCCAGCAGTTCCCCGGGACTAGCGGGAGGGCCGTCTGGGGCCAACGTCCTGACTTTC
cdr3_aa: CASSSPGLAGGPSGANVLTF
cdr3_length: 20
v_call: TRBV28
j_call: TRBJ2-6
d_call: TRBD2
clone_size: -

cdr3_nt: TGTGCCAGCAGGGCTGCGACAGGAGTCTATGGCTACACCTTC
cdr3_aa: CASRAATGVYGYTF
cdr3_length: 14
v_call: TRBV27
j_call: TRBJ1-2
d_call: -
clone_size: few

cdr3_nt: TGTGCCAGCAGCTTAGCCCCCTCGACAGGCAGCTATGGCTACACCTTC
cdr3_aa: CASSLAPSTGSYGYTF
cdr3_length: 16
v_call: TRBV7-9
j_call: TRBJ1-2
d_call: -
clone_size: few

cdr3_nt: TGTGCCAGCACCAAACTGGGACAGGCAGGGGGGATCTACGAGCAGTACTTC
cdr3_aa: CASTKLGQAGGIYEQYF
cdr3_length: 17
v_call: TRBV7-8
j_call: TRBJ2-7
d_call: TRBD1
clone_size: -

cdr3_nt: TGCAGCGTTTCTCAACCGGGACAGGGCACCTACGAGCAGTACTTC
cdr3_aa: CSVSQPGQGTYEQYF
cdr3_length: 15
v_call: TRBV29-1
j_call: TRBJ2-7
d_call: TRBD1
clone_size: -

cdr3_nt: TGTGCCAGCAGCTTGGGGACAGGCACTGAAGCTTTCTTT
cdr3_aa: CASSLGTGTEAFF
cdr3_length: 13
v_call: TRBV5-5
j_call: TRBJ1-1
d_call: TRBD1
clone_size: few

cdr3_nt: TGCGCCAGCAGTCAAGGGCGCCAAGACTATAATTCACCCCTCCACTTT
cdr3_aa: CASSQGRQDYNSPLHF
cdr3_length: 16
v_call: TRBV23-1
j_call: TRBJ1-6
d_call: -
clone_size: few

cdr3_nt: TGCGCTAGCAGCTTGGGACAGGGGCCCCAAGAGACCCAGTACTTC
cdr3_aa: CASSLGQGPQETQYF
cdr3_length: 15
v_call: TRBV5-1
j_call: TRBJ2-5
d_call: TRBD1
clone_size: -

cdr3_nt: TGTGCCAGCAGTTACACGGGACTAGCCGGCAACATTCAGTACTTC
cdr3_aa: CASSYTGLAGNIQYF
cdr3_length: 15
v_call: TRBV6-5
j_call: TRBJ2-4
d_call: TRBD2
clone_size: -

cdr3_nt: TGCGCCAGCTCCCAACTGACAGGGCAATCCCACGAGCAGTACTTC
cdr3_aa: CASSQLTGQSHEQYF
cdr3_length: 15
v_call: TRBV5-1
j_call: TRBJ2-7
d_call: TRBD1
clone_size: few

cdr3_nt: TGCAGCGGGCGGACAGTATTGGGAGAAAAACTGTTTTTT
cdr3_aa: CSGRTVLGEKLFF
cdr3_length: 13
v_call: TRBV29-1
j_call: TRBJ1-4
d_call: -
clone_size: once